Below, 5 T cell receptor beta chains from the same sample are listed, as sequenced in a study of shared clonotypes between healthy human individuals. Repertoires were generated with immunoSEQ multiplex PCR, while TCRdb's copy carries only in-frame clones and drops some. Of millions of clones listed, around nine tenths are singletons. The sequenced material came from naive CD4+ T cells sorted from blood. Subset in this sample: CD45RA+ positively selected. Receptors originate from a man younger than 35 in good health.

The DNA for the CDR3 is TGTGCCAGCAGTTACTCGAAGCCAGGTGCCGGGGAGCTGTTTTTT. Translated: CASSYSKPGAGELFF. This rearrangement joins TRBV6-5 to TRBJ2-2; D unresolved. The CDR3 covers 15 residues. The V and J ends lost 0 bases and 6 bases respectively, with 11 bases between them. Germline CDR1 is MNHEY and CDR2 is SVGAGI.

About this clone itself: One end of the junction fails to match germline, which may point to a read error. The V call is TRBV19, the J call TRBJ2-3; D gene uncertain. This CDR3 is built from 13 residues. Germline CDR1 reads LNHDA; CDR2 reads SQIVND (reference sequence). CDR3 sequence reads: CASTPPGLPDPLF. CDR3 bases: TGTGCCAGTACTCCACCCGGGCTTCCCGACCCACTTTTT.

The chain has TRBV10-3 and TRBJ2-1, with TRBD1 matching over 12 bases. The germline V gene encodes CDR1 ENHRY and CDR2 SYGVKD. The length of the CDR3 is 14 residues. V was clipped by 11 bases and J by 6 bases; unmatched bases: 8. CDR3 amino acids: CAVGGTGGFNEQFF. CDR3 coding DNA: TGTGCCGTAGGGGGGACAGGGGGCTTCAATGAGCAGTTCTTC.

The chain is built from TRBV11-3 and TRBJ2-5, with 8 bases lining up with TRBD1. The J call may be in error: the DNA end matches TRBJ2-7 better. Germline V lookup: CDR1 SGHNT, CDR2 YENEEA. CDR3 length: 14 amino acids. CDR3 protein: CASSRDRGSYEQYF. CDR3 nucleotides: TGTGCCAGCAGCCGAGACAGGGGCTCCTACGAGCAGTACTTC.

CDR3 region: CASSLWPGSGGGYTF. The CDR3 DNA sequence: TGTGCCAGCAGTTTATGGCCGGGGTCCGGGGGAGGCTACACCTTC. This chain connects TRBV28 to TRBJ1-2, with D perhaps matching TRBD1 (5 bases). Germline CDR1 is MDHEN and CDR2 is SYDVKM. The CDR3 totals 15 residues. The germline V and J ends were trimmed by 0 bases and 8 bases, with 16 bases remaining between them.